Presented here are 19 T cell receptor beta chains from one specimen sequenced in a study of beta chain features in type 1 diabetes. What was sequenced were expressed TCRB transcripts, since all of the isolated RNA had been reverse transcribed. Data came from immunoSEQ multiplex PCR; TCRdb stores just in-frame clones and leaves some out. The sample records under 300,000 clones, about 8% being singletons. The sequenced sample consisted of central memory CD4+ T cells from blood. The receptors originated from a woman aged 18-29 years in good health.

The chain employs TRBV5-4 and TRBJ2-5; weak D call: TRBD1 (6 bases). Germline assignment: CDR1 SGHNT and CDR2 YYREEE (reference sequence). Trimming left V 4 bases short and J 4 bases short, with 11 bases between. CDR3 size: 13 residues. The CDR3 DNA is TGTGCCAGCAGCAGGGACATTGGAGAGACCCAGTACTTC. This codes for CASSRDIGETQYF.

This clone appeared many times. The chain recombines TRBV28 with TRBJ1-6, with D perhaps matching TRBD1 (6 bases). V lost 3 bases, J lost 10 bases, and 19 bases lay in between. The CDR3 has 16 residues. In germline, CDR1 is MDHEN, CDR2 SYDVKM. Written as DNA, the CDR3 is TGTGCCAGCAGTTTGTACACTCAGGGGAGGCGGTCACCCCTCCACTTT. Amino acid sequence: CASSLYTQGRRSPLHF.

The chain couples TRBV11-2 to TRBJ1-5; D is unresolved. V was clipped by 0 bases and J by 5 bases, with 14 bases between them. Germline CDR1 and CDR2: SGHAT and FQNNGV. This CDR3 region has 16 residues. The CDR3: CASSLDGGFRDQPQHF. As DNA, the CDR3 is TGTGCCAGCAGCTTAGATGGTGGGTTTAGGGATCAGCCCCAGCATTTT. The variable domain in full, completed from reference TRBV11-2 and TRBJ1-5, reads EAGVAQSPRYKIIEKRQSVAFWCNPISGHATLYWYQQILGQGPKLLIQFQNNGVVDDSQLPKDRFSAERLKGVDSTLKIQPAKLEDSAVYLCASSLDGGFRDQPQHFGDGTRLSIL.

This clone occurred a few times. The chain combines TRBV7-9 with TRBJ2-3; D not certain. The CDR3 spans 12 residues. Germline CDR1 is SEHNR and CDR2 is FQNEAQ (reference sequence). Deletions cut 5 bases from V and 11 bases from J, with 14 bases between. The CDR3 DNA reads TGTGCCAGCAGCCCGTCGTTGGGTTGGCAGTATTTT. Translating it yields CASSPSLGWQYF.

The CDR3 sequence: CASSLAHEQYF. Written as DNA, the CDR3 is TGTGCCAGCAGCTTAGCGCACGAGCAGTACTTC. This chain links TRBV11-3 with TRBJ2-7; D gene ambiguous. V lost 1 base, J lost 5 bases, and 3 bases lay in between. This CDR3 is 11 amino acids long. Germline V gives CDR1 SGHNT, CDR2 YENEEA.

The V call is TRBV7-2, the J call TRBJ2-7; 7 bases agree with TRBD1. The ends lost 5 bases at V and 2 bases at J; junction bases unmatched: 9. This CDR3 has 15 amino acids. Looked up from germline, CDR1 is SGHTA and CDR2 is FQGNSA. The CDR3 spells CASSNRDSSAYEQYF. The CDR3 DNA is TGTGCCAGCAGCAACCGGGACAGCTCTGCCTACGAGCAGTACTTC.

The rearrangement uses TRBV5-1 and TRBJ2-3; no definite D call. Trimming removed 6 bases from V and 0 bases from J, with 5 bases in between. In germline, CDR1 is SGHRS, CDR2 YFSETQ. The CDR3 is 12 amino acids. CDR3 amino acids: CASTDSTDTQYF. The CDR3 DNA reads as TGCGCCAGCACCGACAGCACAGATACGCAGTATTTT. The full variable domain, rest sourced from reference TRBV5-1 and TRBJ2-3, is KAGVTQTPRYLIKTRGQQVTLSCSPISGHRSVSWYQQTPGQGLQFLFEYFSETQRNKGNFPGRFSGRQFSNSRSEMNVSTLELGDSALYLCASTDSTDTQYFGPGTRLTVL.

The genes are TRBV30 and TRBJ2-1; D uncertain. The V end was cut by 7 bases, the J end by 0 bases, with 10 bases between. The germline gives CDR1 GTSNPN, CDR2 SVGIG (reference sequence). CDR3 length: 13 amino acids. CDR3 coding DNA: TGTGCCTTGAGCAAAAGCTCCTACAATGAGCAGTTCTTC. Protein product: CALSKSSYNEQFF.

This clone was seen repeatedly, ten times or more. This chain links TRBV4-3 with TRBJ2-3, with D perhaps TRBD1 (5 bases). Germline CDR1 and CDR2: LGHNA and YSLEER. Trimming removed 2 bases from V and 4 bases from J, with 10 bases in between. This CDR3 has 14 residues. CDR3 amino acids: CASSQNRLADTQYF. The CDR3 bases are TGCGCCAGCAGCCAAAACAGGCTGGCAGATACGCAGTATTTT.

V is TRBV30 and J is TRBJ2-4; 11 bases fit TRBD2. Per germline, CDR1 GTSNPN and CDR2 SVGIG (reference sequence). The CDR3 extends over 17 amino acids. V lost 2 bases to trimming and J lost 0 bases; unmatched junction nucleotides: 6. The CDR3 loop is CAWSKGGLAVAKNIQYF. The DNA for the CDR3 is TGTGCCTGGAGTAAAGGGGGACTAGCGGTAGCCAAAAACATTCAGTACTTC.

The rearrangement links TRBV28 to TRBJ1-2; unclear D gene. This CDR3 has 14 residues. Deletions cut 6 bases from V and 4 bases from J, with 15 bases between. Looked up from germline, CDR1 is MDHEN and CDR2 is SYDVKM. The CDR3 DNA reads as TGTGCCAGCAGCCCCTTCCCCGAGACCTATGGCTACACCTTC. Protein sequence: CASSPFPETYGYTF.

This clone has more than one count but fewer than ten. This chain uses TRBV29-1 with TRBJ1-1; 12 bases agree with TRBD1. V was clipped by 6 bases and J by 4 bases; unmatched bases: 6. The CDR3 covers 14 residues. CDR1 is SQVTM, CDR2 ANQGSEA, per germline. The DNA of the CDR3 is TGCAGCGTCGGGACAGGGGGCGTGGGCACTGAAGCTTTCTTT. It yields the protein CSVGTGGVGTEAFF.

As concerns this clone: The DNA is omitted, as the CDR3 cannot be located on it reliably, and the CDR3 follows TCRdb's listing. The chain is built from TRBV2 and TRBJ1-4; the table's D call of TRBD1 was not tested on the DNA. Counting both end residues, the CDR3 totals 15 amino acids. CDR1 SNHLY and CDR2 FYNNEI come from the germline V gene. CDR3 sequence reads: CASRGPGQGMKNCFF.

V is TRBV18 and J is TRBJ2-3; TRBD1 or TRBD2 may be the D gene (5 bases each). The germline V gene encodes CDR1 KGHSH and CDR2 LQKENI. CDR3 length: 15 residues. V lost 9 bases and J 0 bases, leaving 16 bases between the germline ends. As DNA, the CDR3 is TGTGCCAGTTGCCTCGGGACCCGGAGCACAGATACGCAGTATTTT. As protein: CASCLGTRSTDTQYF.

This chain links TRBV4-2 with TRBJ1-2; no reliable D call. The CDR3 loop spans 15 amino acids. Trimming took off 0 bases at V and 0 bases at J, with 8 bases between the two ends. Per the germline V gene, CDR1 is LGHNA and CDR2 is YNFKEQ. The CDR3 DNA reads as TGTGCCAGCAGCCAAGAGCTGAATTCTAACTATGGCTACACCTTC. Translated: CASSQELNSNYGYTF.

This clone has more than one count but fewer than ten. This chain links TRBV5-4 with TRBJ2-1, with D possibly TRBD2 on 6 matching bases. V was cut by 4 bases and J by 4 bases, with 21 bases left in between. Germline loops: CDR1 SGHNT, CDR2 YYREEE (reference sequence). This CDR3 spans 17 amino acids. CDR3 nucleotide sequence: TGTGCCAGCAGCCCGAGTTTAGCGGTAGGAGGGTACAATGAGCAGTTCTTC. Protein sequence: CASSPSLAVGGYNEQFF. Combining the CDR3 with reference TRBV5-4 and TRBJ2-1 gives the whole variable domain ETGVTQSPTHLIKTRGQQVTLRCSSQSGHNTVSWYQQALGQGPQFIFQYYREEENGRGNFPPRFSGLQFPNYSSELNVNALELDDSALYLCASSPSLAVGGYNEQFFGPGTRLTVL.

The V and J genes are TRBV11-2 and TRBJ1-1, with D hard to call. Trimming took 2 bases from V and 4 from J, leaving 14 bases between them. CDR3 size: 15 residues. Germline CDR1 SGHAT, CDR2 FQNNGV. The CDR3: CASSLSNSGSTEAFF. The CDR3 DNA sequence: TGTGCCAGCAGCTTAAGTAACTCGGGCAGCACTGAAGCTTTCTTT.

This clone was seen at least ten times. The chain combines TRBV15 with TRBJ2-7, with TRBD1 as a possible D gene (6 bases). CDR1 and CDR2 from the germline V gene are LNHNV and YYDKDF (reference sequence). This CDR3 region has 13 residues. The V end lost 3 bases, the J end lost 6 bases, and 12 bases lay between the germline ends. The CDR3 sequence: CATSRDLGAEQYF. CDR3 nucleotide sequence: TGTGCCACCAGCAGGGACTTGGGGGCCGAGCAGTACTTC. The full variable domain, rest sourced from reference TRBV15 and TRBJ2-7, is DAMVIQNPRYQVTQFGKPVTLSCSQTLNHNVMYWYQQKSSQAPKLLFHYYDKDFNNEADTPDNFQSRRPNTSFCFLDIRSPGLGDTAMYLCATSRDLGAEQYFGPGTRLTVT.

The chain links TRBV18 to TRBJ2-7, with D perhaps matching TRBD1 (6 bases). The CDR3 extends over 12 amino acids. In germline, CDR1 is KGHSH, CDR2 LQKENI. V was cut by 6 bases and J by 6 bases, with 12 bases left in between. The CDR3 reads CASSPGQGEQYV. DNA of the CDR3: TGTGCCAGCTCCCCGGGACAAGGCGAGCAGTACGTC.